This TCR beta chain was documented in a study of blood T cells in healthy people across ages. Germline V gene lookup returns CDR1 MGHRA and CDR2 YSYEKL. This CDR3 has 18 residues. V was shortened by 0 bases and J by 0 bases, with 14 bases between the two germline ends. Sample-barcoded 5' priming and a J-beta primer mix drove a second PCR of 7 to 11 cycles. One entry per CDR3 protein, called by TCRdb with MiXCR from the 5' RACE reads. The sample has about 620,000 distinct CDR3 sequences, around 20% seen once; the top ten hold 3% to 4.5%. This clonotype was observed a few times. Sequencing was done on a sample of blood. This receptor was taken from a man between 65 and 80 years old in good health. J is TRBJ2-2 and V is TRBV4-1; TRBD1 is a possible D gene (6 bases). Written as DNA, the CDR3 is TGCGCCAGCAGCCAAGATCGGTCCGGGACAACGAACACCGGGGAGCTGTTTTTT. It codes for CASSQDRSGTTNTGELFF.